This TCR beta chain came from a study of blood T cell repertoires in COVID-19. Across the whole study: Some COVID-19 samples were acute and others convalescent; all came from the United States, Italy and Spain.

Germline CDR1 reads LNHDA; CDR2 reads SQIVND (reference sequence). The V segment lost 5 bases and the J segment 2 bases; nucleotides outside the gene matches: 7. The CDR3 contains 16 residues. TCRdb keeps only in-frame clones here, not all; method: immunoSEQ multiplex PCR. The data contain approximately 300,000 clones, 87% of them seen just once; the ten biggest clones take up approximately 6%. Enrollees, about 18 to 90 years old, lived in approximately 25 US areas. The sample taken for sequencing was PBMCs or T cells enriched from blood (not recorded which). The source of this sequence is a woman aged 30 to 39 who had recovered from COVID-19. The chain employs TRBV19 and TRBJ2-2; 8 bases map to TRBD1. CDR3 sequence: CASSRHRGFNTGELFF. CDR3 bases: TGTGCCAGTAGTCGACACAGGGGGTTTAACACCGGGGAGCTGTTTTTT. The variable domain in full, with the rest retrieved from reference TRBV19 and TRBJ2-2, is DGGITQSPKYLFRKEGQNVTLSCEQNLNHDAMYWYRQDPGQGLRLIYYSQIVNDFQKGDIAEGYSVSREKKESFPLTVTSAQKNPTAFYLCASSRHRGFNTGELFFGEGSRLTVL.